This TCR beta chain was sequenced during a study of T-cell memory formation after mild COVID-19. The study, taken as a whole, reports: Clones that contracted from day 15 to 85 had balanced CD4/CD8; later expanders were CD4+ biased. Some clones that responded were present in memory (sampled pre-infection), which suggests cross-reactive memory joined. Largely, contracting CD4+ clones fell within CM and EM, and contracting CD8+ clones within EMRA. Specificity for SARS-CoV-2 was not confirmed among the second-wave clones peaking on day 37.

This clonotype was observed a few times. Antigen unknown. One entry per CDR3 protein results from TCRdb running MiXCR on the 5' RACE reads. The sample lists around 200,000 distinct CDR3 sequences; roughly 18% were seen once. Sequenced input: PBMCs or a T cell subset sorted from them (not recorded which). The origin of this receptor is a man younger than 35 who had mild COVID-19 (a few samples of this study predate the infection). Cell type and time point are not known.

CDR3 nucleotides: TGCGCCAGCAGCGGCTGGACTAGCTATGGCACAGATACGCAGTATTTT. It codes for CASSGWTSYGTDTQYF. The genes are TRBV5-1 and TRBJ2-3, with TRBD2 matching 8 bases. Trimming took 4 bases from V and 1 from J; bases not matched to a gene: 8. Germline V gene data show CDR1 as SGHRS and CDR2 as YFSETQ. This CDR3 spans 16 amino acids.